The T cell receptor beta chain described here comes from a study of human T cells and chemical hapten exposure. Each cDNA molecule in the library carried unique molecular identifiers. TCRdb redid the calling of the RACE reads with MiXCR, one entry per CDR3 protein. This table has some 180,000 distinct CDR3 sequences, approximately 26% appearing once. CDR3 size: 15 residues. From germline, CDR1 is MNHEY and CDR2 SVGAGI. The V end lost 8 bases, the J end lost 1 base, and 18 bases lay between the germline ends. Noted time point: patch test 3, about 24 weeks after DPC sensitization. The sample's treatment: therapeutic diphenylcyclopropenone sensitization with weekly scalp DPC. This clonotype was seen only a few times.

The clonotype was recovered from a woman aged 40-49 years with alopecia areata. Some clones in this sample may be carry-over from other donors' samples. The sequenced sample was whole blood, obtained in connection with sensitization to the hapten diphenylcyclopropenone (DPC). This rearrangement joins TRBV6-5 to TRBJ2-7, with D unclear. The CDR3 DNA follows: TGTGCCAGCCCTCCTTACATTGCCCGATCCTACGAGCAGTACTTC. Its protein is CASPPYIARSYEQYF.